This TCR beta chain was documented in a study of graft-versus-host responses after intestinal transplantation. The overall study: The transplants performed in recipients were multivisceral, liver-intestinal, or isolated intestinal. Recipients across the board were started on anti-thymocyte globulin induction, then kept on tacrolimus and steroids for about 3 years. Findings of the study overall: Among recipient marrow samples, GvH clones were found; some appeared first in ileum or blood. Declining HvG levels early post-transplant were linked to peak circulating GvH clone levels.

V was pared by 4 bases and J by 8 bases, with 12 bases between. Per germline, CDR1 SGHNT and CDR2 YYREEE (reference sequence). This CDR3 region has 12 residues. This clone was observed a single time. Its antigen remains unknown. This table comes from immunoSEQ multiplex PCR, and its TCRdb copy is limited to in-frame clones, with some not included. The data show about 12,000 clones, approximately 84% seen once. The starting material was PBMCs, obtained roughly 290 days after intestinal transplant. V gene TRBV5-4 combines with J gene TRBJ1-2, with a possible D match to TRBD1 (5 bases). The source is a human patient who received an intestinal transplant, so some T cells may come from the graft donor. The chain's CDR3 is CASSPGVGGYTF. The DNA of the CDR3 is TGTGCCAGCAGCCCGGGGGTTGGGGGCTACACCTTC.